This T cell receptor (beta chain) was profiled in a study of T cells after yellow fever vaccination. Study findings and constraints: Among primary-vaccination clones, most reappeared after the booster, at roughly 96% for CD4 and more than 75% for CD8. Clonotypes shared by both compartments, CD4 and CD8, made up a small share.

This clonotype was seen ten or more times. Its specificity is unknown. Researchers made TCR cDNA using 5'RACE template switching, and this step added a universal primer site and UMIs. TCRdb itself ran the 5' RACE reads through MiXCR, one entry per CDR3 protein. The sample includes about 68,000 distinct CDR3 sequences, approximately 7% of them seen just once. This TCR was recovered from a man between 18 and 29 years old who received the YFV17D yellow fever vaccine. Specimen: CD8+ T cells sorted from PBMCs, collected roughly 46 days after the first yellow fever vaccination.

The CDR3 sequence: CASSHGRSYEQYF. In nucleotides, the CDR3 is TGTGCCAGCAGCCACGGGAGATCCTACGAGCAGTACTTC. The rearrangement joins TRBV3-1 to TRBJ2-7; the D gene is possibly TRBD2 (6 bases). The CDR3 length is 13 residues. The V gene lost 3 bases and the J gene lost 1 base, with 7 bases spanning the gap. Germline V gives CDR1 LGHDT, CDR2 YNNKEL (reference sequence).